This T cell receptor (beta chain) was recovered during a study of blood T cell repertoires in COVID-19. Whole-study context: From T cells, B-cell-depleted T cells, or PBMCs came the material, which was cDNA or gDNA.

Libraries were prepared by immunoSEQ multiplex PCR; TCRdb keeps only in-frame clonotypes and omits some of them. The table lists approximately 490,000 clones, about 85% of them singletons. Enrolled through a virtual design, the participants were between about 18 and 89 years of age and came from about two dozen US areas. The CDR3 has 13 amino acids. Germline values: CDR1 LNHDA, CDR2 SQIVND (reference sequence). Trimming cost V 1 base and J 5 bases, with 8 bases left between them. This TCR was sampled from a woman in her fifties or sixties who had recovered from COVID-19. Input material: PBMCs or T cells enriched from blood (not recorded which). The V call is TRBV19, the J call TRBJ2-5; D unresolved. CDR3 residues: CASSIAHWETQYF. Written as DNA, the CDR3 is TGTGCCAGTAGTATAGCCCACTGGGAGACCCAGTACTTC.